These T cell receptor beta chains were read from a single sample in a study of cytomegalovirus exposure and HLA in healthy donors. The table came from immunoSEQ multiplex PCR; TCRdb's copy has only in-frame clones and leaves some out. The repertoire consists of about 130,000 clones, with 80% occurring once and the leading ten covering 1%. Sequenced input: PBMCs. Source of these receptors: a man aged 40-49 years in good health and CMV-seronegative. Each CDR3 is given with its conserved first and last residue. The order of the fields is J gene, clone size, D gene, V gene, CDR3 DNA, CDR3 protein. The D gene is left open where the match is weak. Clone size is not always given. Where it is, it says once, few, many or a class for expanded clones.

TRBJ2-2,-,-,TRBV7-2,TGTGCCAGCAACACTGGTGGGCAGAAGATCACCGGGGAGCTGTTTTTT,CASNTGGQKITGELFF
TRBJ2-5,-,-,TRBV15,TGTGCCACCAGCAGAGCAGGGTACCAAGAGACCCAGTACTTC,CATSRAGYQETQYF
TRBJ1-1,-,-,TRBV27,TGTGCCAGCAGTTTATGGGGAGCTGACACTGAAGCTTTCTTT,CASSLWGADTEAFF
TRBJ1-2,once,-,TRBV5-4,TGTGCCAGCAGCCCTGGCGGGGTTGTTGCTAACTATGGCTACACCTTC,CASSPGGVVANYGYTF
TRBJ1-2,-,TRBD1,TRBV10-3,TGTGCCATCACTGAGACAGGGGGGAGCGGCTACACCTTC,CAITETGGSGYTF
TRBJ1-4,-,-,TRBV5-6,TGTGCCAGACTTGCCTCGGAGGAAAAACTGTTTTTT,CARLASEEKLFF
TRBJ2-7,once,-,TRBV27,TGTGCCAGCAGTTTAGAGGGATTAGCGAACTACGAGCAGTACTTC,CASSLEGLANYEQYF
TRBJ2-5,-,TRBD2,TRBV30,TGTGCCTGGAGTGTTCAGCGGGGGAGCCAAGAGACCCAGTACTTC,CAWSVQRGSQETQYF
TRBJ2-3,-,TRBD2,TRBV27,TGTGCCAGCAGTTTACTAGCGGGAAACACAGATACGCAGTATTTT,CASSLLAGNTDTQYF
TRBJ2-2,-,TRBD1,TRBV30,TGTGCCTGGAGGACCCAGGGGGCCTCCGGGGAGCTGTTTTTT,CAWRTQGASGELFF
TRBJ2-2,-,-,TRBV5-1,TGCGCCAGCAGCTTGGTGGGTGACTCCGGGGAGCTGTTTTTT,CASSLVGDSGELFF
TRBJ2-3,once,TRBD2,TRBV15,TGTGCCACCAGCACCGAGGGTGGCGGGAGAGGTGATACGCAGTATTTT,CATSTEGGGRGDTQYF
TRBJ2-1,-,TRBD2,TRBV10-2,TGCGCCAGCGCGGGCGGGAGGGCCTCAAGCTCCTACAATGAGCAGTTCTTC,CASAGGRASSSYNEQFF
TRBJ2-5,-,TRBD1,TRBV7-2,TGTGCCAGCAGCTGGAACAGGGGCCAAGAGACCCAGTACTTC,CASSWNRGQETQYF
TRBJ2-7,once,-,TRBV28,TGTGCCAGCAGTCTCGTTGGTATCGGCTACGAGCAGTACTTC,CASSLVGIGYEQYF
TRBJ1-4,-,TRBD1,TRBV28,TGTGCCAGCAGGACCGGGACAGGGTGGGAAAAACTGTTTTTT,CASRTGTGWEKLFF
TRBJ1-2,-,-,TRBV6-6,TGTGCCAGCAGTCGGAGGTTAGACCGTAGTGACTATGGCTACACCTTC,CASSRRLDRSDYGYTF
TRBJ2-7,-,-,TRBV18,TGTGCCAGCTCACCAACACCTCCAGCGGAGCAGTACTTC,CASSPTPPAEQYF
TRBJ2-3,-,-,TRBV29-1,TGCAGCGCCCCCGGGACACCCTACACAGATACGCAGTATTTT,CSAPGTPYTDTQYF
TRBJ2-7,-,TRBD1,TRBV6-5,TGTGCCAGCAGTTACTCCAGGACAGGGCCCTACGAGCAGTACTTC,CASSYSRTGPYEQYF
TRBJ1-1,few,-,TRBV7-8,TGTGCCAGCAGCTCGCAGGGGAAGGACACTGAAGCTTTCTTT,CASSSQGKDTEAFF
TRBJ2-3,-,-,TRBV27,TGTGCCAGCGGGCGATGGTCGGCCCCAGATACGCAGTATTTT,CASGRWSAPDTQYF
TRBJ2-1,-,TRBD2,TRBV4-2,TGTGCCAGCAGCCAAGAGGGCGGCCTAGCGGGCTCCTACAATGAGCAGTTCTTC,CASSQEGGLAGSYNEQFF
TRBJ1-2,-,TRBD1,TRBV6-5,TGTGCCAGCAGTTCCCGACAGGGATGGGGCTATGGCTACACCTTC,CASSSRQGWGYGYTF
TRBJ2-7,-,-,TRBV5-1,TGCGCCAGCAGCAATCAACAGGGTTACGAGCAGTACTTC,CASSNQQGYEQYF